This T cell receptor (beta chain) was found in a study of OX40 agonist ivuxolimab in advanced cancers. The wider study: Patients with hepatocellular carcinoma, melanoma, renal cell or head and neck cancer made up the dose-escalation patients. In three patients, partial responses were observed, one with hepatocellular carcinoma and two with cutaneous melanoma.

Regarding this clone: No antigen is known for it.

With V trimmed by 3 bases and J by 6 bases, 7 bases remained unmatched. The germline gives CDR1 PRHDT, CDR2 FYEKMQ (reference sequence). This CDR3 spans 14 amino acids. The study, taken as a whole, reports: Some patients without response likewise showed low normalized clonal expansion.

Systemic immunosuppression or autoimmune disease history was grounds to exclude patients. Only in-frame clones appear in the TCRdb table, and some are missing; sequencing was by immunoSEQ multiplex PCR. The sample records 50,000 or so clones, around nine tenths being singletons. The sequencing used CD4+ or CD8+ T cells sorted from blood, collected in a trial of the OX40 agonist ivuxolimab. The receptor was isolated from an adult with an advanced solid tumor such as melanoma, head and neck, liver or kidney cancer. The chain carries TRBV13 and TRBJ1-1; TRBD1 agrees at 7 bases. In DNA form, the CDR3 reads TGTGCCAGCAGCTTTTCAATGACAGGGCCTGAAGCTTTCTTT. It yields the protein CASSFSMTGPEAFF.